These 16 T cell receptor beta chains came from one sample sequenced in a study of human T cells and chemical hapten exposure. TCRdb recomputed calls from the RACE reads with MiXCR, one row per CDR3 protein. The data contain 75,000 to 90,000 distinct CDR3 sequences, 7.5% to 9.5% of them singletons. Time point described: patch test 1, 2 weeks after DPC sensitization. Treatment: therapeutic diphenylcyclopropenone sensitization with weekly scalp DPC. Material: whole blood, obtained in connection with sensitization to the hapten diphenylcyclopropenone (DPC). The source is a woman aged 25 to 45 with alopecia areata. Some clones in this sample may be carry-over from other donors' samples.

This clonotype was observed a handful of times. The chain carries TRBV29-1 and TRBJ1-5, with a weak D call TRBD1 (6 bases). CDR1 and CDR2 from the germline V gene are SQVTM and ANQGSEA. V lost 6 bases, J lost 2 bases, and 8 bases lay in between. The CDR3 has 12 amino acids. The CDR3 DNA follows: TGCAGCGTCCGACAGGGCAATCAGCCCCAGCATTTT. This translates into CSVRQGNQPQHF.

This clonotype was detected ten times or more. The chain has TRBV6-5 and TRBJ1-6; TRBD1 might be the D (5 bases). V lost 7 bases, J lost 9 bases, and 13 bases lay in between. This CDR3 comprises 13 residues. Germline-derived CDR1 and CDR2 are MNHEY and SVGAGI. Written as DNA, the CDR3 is TGTGCCAGCACTAACTTAGGGGTTTCACCCCTCCACTTT. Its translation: CASTNLGVSPLHF.

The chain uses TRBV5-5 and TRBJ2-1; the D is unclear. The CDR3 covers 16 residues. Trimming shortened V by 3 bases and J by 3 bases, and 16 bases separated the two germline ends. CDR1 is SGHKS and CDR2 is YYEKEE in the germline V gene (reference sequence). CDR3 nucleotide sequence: TGTGCCAGCAGCTCAATGGAACGGTTATACTACAATGAGCAGTTCTTC. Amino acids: CASSSMERLYYNEQFF.

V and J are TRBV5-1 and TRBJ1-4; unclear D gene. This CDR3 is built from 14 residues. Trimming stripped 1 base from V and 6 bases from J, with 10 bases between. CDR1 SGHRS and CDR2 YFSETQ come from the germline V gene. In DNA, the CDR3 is TGCGCCAGCAGCTTGACGACTTACCATGAAAAACTGTTTTTT. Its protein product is CASSLTTYHEKLFF.

The CDR3 DNA follows: TGTGCCAGCTCACCAAGCGGGGGGGACACAGATACGCAGTATTTT. Protein sequence: CASSPSGGDTDTQYF. The V call is TRBV18, the J call TRBJ2-3; 10 bases agree with TRBD2. This CDR3 is built from 15 residues. V gave up 2 bases and J gave up 2 bases; unmatched junction bases: 1. Per germline, CDR1 KGHSH and CDR2 LQKENI.

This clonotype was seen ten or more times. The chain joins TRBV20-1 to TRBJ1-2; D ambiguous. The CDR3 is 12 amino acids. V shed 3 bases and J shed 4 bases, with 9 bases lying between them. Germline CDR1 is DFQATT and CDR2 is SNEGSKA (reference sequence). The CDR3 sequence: CSASPGGYGYTF. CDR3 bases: TGCAGTGCTAGTCCCGGTGGCTATGGCTACACCTTC.

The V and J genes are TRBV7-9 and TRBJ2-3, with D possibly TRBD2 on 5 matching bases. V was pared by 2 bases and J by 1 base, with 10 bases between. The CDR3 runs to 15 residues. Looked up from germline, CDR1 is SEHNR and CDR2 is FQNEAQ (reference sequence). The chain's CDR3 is CASSLNDGGTDTQYF. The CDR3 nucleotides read TGTGCCAGCAGCTTAAACGACGGGGGCACAGATACGCAGTATTTT. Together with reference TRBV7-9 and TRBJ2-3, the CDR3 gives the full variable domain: DTGVSQNPRHKITKRGQNVTFRCDPISEHNRLYWYRQTLGQGPEFLTYFQNEAQLEKSRLLSDRFSAERPKGSFSTLEIQRTEQGDSAMYLCASSLNDGGTDTQYFGPGTRLTVL.

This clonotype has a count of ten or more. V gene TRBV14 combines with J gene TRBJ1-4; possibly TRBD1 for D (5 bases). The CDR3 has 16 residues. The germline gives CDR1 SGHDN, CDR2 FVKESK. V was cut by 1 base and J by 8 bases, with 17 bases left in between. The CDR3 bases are TGTGCCAGCAGCCAAGGACAGAAGACCCATTGGGAAAAACTGTTTTTT. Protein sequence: CASSQGQKTHWEKLFF.

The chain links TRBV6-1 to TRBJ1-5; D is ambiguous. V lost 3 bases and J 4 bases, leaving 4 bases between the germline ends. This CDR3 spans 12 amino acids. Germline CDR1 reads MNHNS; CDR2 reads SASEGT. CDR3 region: CASSDKNQPQHF. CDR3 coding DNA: TGTGCCAGCAGTGACAAGAATCAGCCCCAGCATTTT.

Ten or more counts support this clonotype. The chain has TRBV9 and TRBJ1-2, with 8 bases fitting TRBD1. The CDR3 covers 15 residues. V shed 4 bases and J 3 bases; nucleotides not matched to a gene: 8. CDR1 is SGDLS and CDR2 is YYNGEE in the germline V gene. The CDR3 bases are TGTGCCAGCAGCCCTACAGACAGGGGTGACTATGGCTACACCTTC. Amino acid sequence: CASSPTDRGDYGYTF. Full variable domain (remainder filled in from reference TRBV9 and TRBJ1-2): DSGVTQTPKHLITATGQRVTLRCSPRSGDLSVYWYQQSLDQGLQFLIQYYNGEERAKGNILERFSAQQFPDLHSELNLSSLELGDSALYFCASSPTDRGDYGYTFGSGTRLTVV.

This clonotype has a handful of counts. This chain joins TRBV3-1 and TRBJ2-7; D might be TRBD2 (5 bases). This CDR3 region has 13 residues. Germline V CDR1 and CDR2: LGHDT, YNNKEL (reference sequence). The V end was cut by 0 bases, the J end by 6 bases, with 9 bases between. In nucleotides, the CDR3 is TGTGCCAGCAGCCAAGATTGGGGAGTCGAGCAGTACTTC. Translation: CASSQDWGVEQYF.

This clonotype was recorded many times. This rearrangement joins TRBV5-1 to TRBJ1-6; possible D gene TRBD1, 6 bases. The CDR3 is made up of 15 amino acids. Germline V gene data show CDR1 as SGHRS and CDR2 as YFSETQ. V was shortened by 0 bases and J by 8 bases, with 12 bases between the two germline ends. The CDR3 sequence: CASSLETGADSPLHF. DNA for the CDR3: TGCGCCAGCAGCTTGGAGACGGGGGCGGATTCACCCCTCCACTTT.

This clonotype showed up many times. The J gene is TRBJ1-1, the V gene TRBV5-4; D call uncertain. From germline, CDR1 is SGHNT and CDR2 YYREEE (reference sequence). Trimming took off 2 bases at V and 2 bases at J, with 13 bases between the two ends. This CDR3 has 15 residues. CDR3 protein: CASSFGRTQNTEAFF. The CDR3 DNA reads TGTGCCAGCAGCTTTGGGCGGACTCAAAACACTGAAGCTTTCTTT.

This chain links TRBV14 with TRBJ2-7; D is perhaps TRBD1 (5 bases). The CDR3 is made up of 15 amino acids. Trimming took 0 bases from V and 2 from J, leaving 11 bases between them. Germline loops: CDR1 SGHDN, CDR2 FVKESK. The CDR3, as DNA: TGTGCCAGCAGCCAAGACGGATTAGGGGCCTACGAGCAGTACTTC. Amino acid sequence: CASSQDGLGAYEQYF.

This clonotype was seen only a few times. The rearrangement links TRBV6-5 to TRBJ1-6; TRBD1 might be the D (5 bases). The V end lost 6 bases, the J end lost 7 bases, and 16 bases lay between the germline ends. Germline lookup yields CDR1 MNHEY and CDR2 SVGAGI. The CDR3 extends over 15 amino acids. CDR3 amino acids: CASRGRRDRNSPLHF. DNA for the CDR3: TGTGCCAGCAGGGGACGACGGGATAGAAATTCACCCCTCCACTTT.

CDR3 bases: TGCAGCGTTTTAGCGGGGGGAAACTACGAGCAGTACTTC. Protein sequence: CSVLAGGNYEQYF. The chain recombines TRBV29-1 with TRBJ2-7; 10 bases match TRBD2. With 5 bases clipped from V and 3 bases from J, the junction kept 4 bases outside the gene matches. Looked up from germline, CDR1 is SQVTM and CDR2 is ANQGSEA. The CDR3 sequence is 13 residues long.